This T cell receptor (beta chain) comes out of a study of T cells in Graves' hyperthyroidism and ophthalmopathy. Researchers amplified the TCR beta CDR3 regions from RNA transcripts. Researchers ran a first-round RT-PCR on the TCR CDR3 using the HTBI primer set. TCRdb redid the calling of the multiplex PCR reads with MiXCR, one entry per CDR3 protein. This sample yields a few hundred thousand distinct CDR3 sequences, of which approximately 15% are seen a single time; 5.5% to 7.5% belongs to the top ten. This clonotype was counted at least ten times. Germline V CDR1 and CDR2: SGHVS, FQNEAQ. Trimming removed 0 bases at V and 0 bases at J, with 9 bases between. CDR3 length: 16 amino acids. Fresh 10 ml peripheral blood yielded PBMCs.

The V gene is TRBV7-8, the J gene TRBJ2-4; D gene unclear. The TCR sequence derives from a woman in her twenties or thirties with Graves' hyperthyroidism that later progressed to Graves' ophthalmopathy. The sample comprised blood. As DNA, the CDR3 is TGTGCCAGCAGCTTAGCACGGGTGCTAGCCAAAAACATTCAGTACTTC. It codes for CASSLARVLAKNIQYF.